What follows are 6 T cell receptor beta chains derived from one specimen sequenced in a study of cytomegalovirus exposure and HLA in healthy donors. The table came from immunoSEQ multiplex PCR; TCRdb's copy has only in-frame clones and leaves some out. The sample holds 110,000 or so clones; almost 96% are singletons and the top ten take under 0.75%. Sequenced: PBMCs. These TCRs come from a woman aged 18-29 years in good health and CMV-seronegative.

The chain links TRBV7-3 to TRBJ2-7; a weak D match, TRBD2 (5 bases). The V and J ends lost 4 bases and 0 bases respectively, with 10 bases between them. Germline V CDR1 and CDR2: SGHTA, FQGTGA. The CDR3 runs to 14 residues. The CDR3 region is CASSSTGNSYEQYF. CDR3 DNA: TGTGCCAGCAGCTCTACCGGGAACTCCTACGAGCAGTACTTC. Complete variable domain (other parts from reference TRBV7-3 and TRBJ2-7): GAGVSQTPSNKVTEKGKYVELRCDPISGHTALYWYRQSLGQGPEFLIYFQGTGAADDSGLPNDRFFAVRPEGSVSTLKIQRTERGDSAVYLCASSSTGNSYEQYFGPGTRLTVT.

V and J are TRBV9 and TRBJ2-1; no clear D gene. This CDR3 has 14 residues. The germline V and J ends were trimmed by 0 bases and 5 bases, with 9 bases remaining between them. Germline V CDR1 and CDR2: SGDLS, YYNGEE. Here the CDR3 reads CASSVVTGDNEQFF. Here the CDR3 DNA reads TGTGCCAGCAGCGTAGTCACTGGAGACAATGAGCAGTTCTTC.

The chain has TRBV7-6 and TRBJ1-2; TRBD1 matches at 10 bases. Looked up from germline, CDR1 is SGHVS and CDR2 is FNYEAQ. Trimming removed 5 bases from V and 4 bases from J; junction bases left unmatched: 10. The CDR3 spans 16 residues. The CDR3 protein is CASSPQAGQGFYGYTF. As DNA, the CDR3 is TGTGCCAGCAGCCCTCAAGCGGGACAGGGGTTCTATGGCTACACCTTC.

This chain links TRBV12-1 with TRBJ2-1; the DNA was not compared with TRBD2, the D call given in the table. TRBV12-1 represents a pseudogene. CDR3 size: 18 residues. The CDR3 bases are TGTGCCAGCAGCCCCAGAAGCGGGGGGGGATTCTCCTACAATGAGCAGTTCTTC. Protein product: CASSPRSGGGFSYNEQFF.

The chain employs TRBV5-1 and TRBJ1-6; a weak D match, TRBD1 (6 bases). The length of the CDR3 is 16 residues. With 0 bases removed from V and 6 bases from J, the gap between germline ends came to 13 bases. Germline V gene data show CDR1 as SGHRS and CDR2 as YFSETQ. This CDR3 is CASSLEGGLFNSPLHF. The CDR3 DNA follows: TGCGCCAGCAGCTTGGAAGGGGGACTATTTAATTCACCCCTCCACTTT.

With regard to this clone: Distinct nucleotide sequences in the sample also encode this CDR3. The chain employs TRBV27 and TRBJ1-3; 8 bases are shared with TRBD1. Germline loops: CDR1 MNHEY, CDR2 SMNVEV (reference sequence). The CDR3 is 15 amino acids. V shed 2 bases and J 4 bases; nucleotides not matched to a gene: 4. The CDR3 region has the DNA TGTGCCAGCAGTTTAAGACAGGGGTACGGAAACACCATATATTTT. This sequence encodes CASSLRQGYGNTIYF.